This TCR beta chain was sequenced for a study of T cell responses to AZD1222 COVID-19 vaccine. Study background: Second-dose recipients at about 4 or about 12 weeks were treated as one pooled group.

Of note for this clone: As yet, its antigen is unknown.

The CDR3 is made up of 17 amino acids. Germline-derived CDR1 and CDR2 are MDHEN and SYDVKM. V was shortened by 3 bases and J by 7 bases, with 22 bases between the two germline ends. Clones were read by immunoSEQ multiplex PCR, and TCRdb kept only the in-frame ones, dropping some. The sample has about 100,000 clones, about nine tenths seen once. Study-level findings and limits: Spike was spanned by vaccine-associated CD4 TCRs, with dominance at 160-218 and 743-854. Repertoire samples came only from after the peak T cell response.

This TCR derives from an adult in good health. This chain links TRBV28 with TRBJ1-3; possibly TRBD1 for D (5 bases). The material sequenced was peripheral blood, taken on day 0 of AZD1222 vaccination. CDR3 loop: CASSFQGLGSRANTIYF. The CDR3 DNA follows: TGTGCCAGCAGTTTTCAGGGACTGGGTAGCCGGGCGAACACCATATATTTT.